This T cell receptor (beta chain) was recorded in a study of identical twins. CDR1 is DFQATT, CDR2 SNEGSKA, per germline (reference sequence). The CDR3 length is 12 residues. MiXCR, run by TCRdb on the 5' RACE reads, gives a single entry per CDR3 protein. The sample holds approximately 1.8 million distinct CDR3 sequences, around a third seen once. This rearrangement joins TRBV20-1 to TRBJ2-4; either TRBD1 or TRBD2 may supply D (5 bases each). The DNA end favors TRBJ2-7, so the J call may be wrong. The source of this sequence is a newborn girl in good health. The material sequenced was cord blood. CDR3 nucleotides: TGCAGTGCTAGAACGGGGCCTCTCGAGCAGTACTTC. It yields the protein CSARTGPLEQYF.